A selection of T cell receptor beta chains follows, all from one sample in a study of blood T cell repertoires in COVID-19. Clones were read by immunoSEQ multiplex PCR, and TCRdb kept only the in-frame ones, dropping some. The table includes about 270,000 clones, about nine tenths detected once. What was sequenced was PBMCs or T cells enriched from blood (not recorded which). Receptors were obtained from a man aged 18 to 35 who had recovered from COVID-19. CDR3s leave out the opening cysteine and the closing phenylalanine or tryptophan. The order of the fields is V gene, clone size, D gene, J gene, CDR3 protein. D genes are given only for firm matches. For some rows the clone size is stated as once, few or many, or as a class when expanded; others skip it.

V: TRBV12-3/TRBV12-4; size: .; D: .; J: TRBJ2-5; CDR3: ASSWAGSETQY
V: TRBV6-1; size: .; D: TRBD1; J: TRBJ1-1; CDR3: ASSEAAYAGQGNTEAF
V: TRBV4-2; size: .; D: TRBD2; J: TRBJ2-5; CDR3: ASSQEREAGARETQY
V: TRBV9; size: once; D: .; J: TRBJ1-2; CDR3: ASSPRQEANYGYT
V: TRBV18; size: once; D: TRBD1; J: TRBJ2-3; CDR3: ASSPRPGGVDTQY
V: TRBV5-4; size: .; D: TRBD2; J: TRBJ2-3; CDR3: ASSRTSGRLGDTQY
V: TRBV7-8; size: .; D: TRBD1; J: TRBJ1-1; CDR3: ASSLGDRGNTEAF
V: TRBV11-3; size: .; D: TRBD1; J: TRBJ2-2; CDR3: ASSWGAGGSGELF
V: TRBV27; size: .; D: .; J: TRBJ2-3; CDR3: ASSILSTASIRDTQY
V: TRBV7-8; size: .; D: .; J: TRBJ1-1; CDR3: AAGNEGRTEAF
V: TRBV6-2/TRBV6-3; size: .; D: .; J: TRBJ2-7; CDR3: ASSYSRKSDNEQY
V: TRBV4-1; size: .; D: TRBD1; J: TRBJ2-7; CDR3: ASSPDRAIYDEQY
V: TRBV27; size: .; D: TRBD1; J: TRBJ2-1; CDR3: ASSSLATGTGYNEQF
V: TRBV5-1; size: .; D: .; J: TRBJ1-3; CDR3: ASRMGGDGTIY
V: TRBV10-1; size: .; D: .; J: TRBJ2-5; CDR3: ASSRQAQETQY
V: TRBV4-1; size: .; D: TRBD2; J: TRBJ2-7; CDR3: ASSRLAEEYEQY
V: TRBV28; size: .; D: .; J: TRBJ2-2; CDR3: ASSLGGIGGELF
V: TRBV15; size: .; D: .; J: TRBJ1-4; CDR3: ATSRPRWGEVNEKLF
V: TRBV5-6; size: few; D: .; J: TRBJ1-1; CDR3: ASSLASNTEAF
V: TRBV4-2; size: once; D: TRBD2; J: TRBJ2-1; CDR3: ASSQTGLAADEQF
V: TRBV18; size: .; D: TRBD1; J: TRBJ2-3; CDR3: ASSPSGGDPTDTQY
V: TRBV30; size: .; D: TRBD1; J: TRBJ1-2; CDR3: AWSVTGVGDGYT
V: TRBV28; size: .; D: .; J: TRBJ2-7; CDR3: ASSSTGDEQY
V: TRBV5-1; size: .; D: .; J: TRBJ2-3; CDR3: ASRRSTDTQY
V: TRBV18; size: .; D: TRBD1; J: TRBJ1-4; CDR3: ASSPGTDEKLF
V: TRBV19; size: few; D: TRBD1; J: TRBJ1-4; CDR3: ASSMWGKGANEKLF
V: TRBV11-2; size: .; D: TRBD1; J: TRBJ1-2; CDR3: ASSLATGGHGYT
V: TRBV5-5; size: .; D: .; J: TRBJ2-3; CDR3: ASSSGTGIEQY
V: TRBV5-1; size: few; D: .; J: TRBJ2-3; CDR3: ASSLSGSTDTQY
V: TRBV5-6; size: .; D: TRBD2; J: TRBJ2-3; CDR3: ASRVAGGSTDTQY
V: TRBV19; size: .; D: TRBD1; J: TRBJ1-2; CDR3: ASSIGTGRDYGYT
V: TRBV27; size: .; D: .; J: TRBJ2-1; CDR3: ASKMSSYNEQF
V: TRBV2; size: .; D: TRBD1; J: TRBJ1-2; CDR3: ASSEFLDRGRYGYT
V: TRBV4-2; size: once; D: TRBD2; J: TRBJ2-2; CDR3: ASSQPAGGGANTGELF
V: TRBV7-2; size: once; D: .; J: TRBJ1-5; CDR3: ASSSQGRNQPQH
V: TRBV7-2; size: .; D: TRBD2; J: TRBJ2-5; CDR3: ASSTGLALTEETQY